Listed here is a single T cell receptor (beta chain). Its binding antigen is unknown. No per-base quality is available; no much larger clone lies one base away. This entry is derived from a study of blood T cell repertoires in COVID-19 (dated by TCRdb to the early 2020s). Describing the broader study: Collaborator samples came from the United States, Italy and Spain and covered acute and convalescent phases of COVID-19. The dataset comprised deeply sampled blood TCRbeta repertoires from subjects exposed to, actively infected with, or recovered from COVID-19. The repertoires were released in a freely available public database intended as a resource for research on the immune response to SARS-CoV-2. Samples came from the ongoing ImmuneRACE study (first 160 participants) plus 1,254 subjects from 6 global collaborators. Where available, HLA class I and class II types were taken from metadata supplied by the sample provider and were not determined by assay-based typing. Nearly every sample came with metadata listing a de-identified subject ID, COVID-19 status, age in years and sex. The material from the prospective study consisted of cDNA or gDNA derived from T cells, B-cell-depleted T cells, or PBMCs. Here is what the overall study found, with its caveats: The quantity of clinical and demographic metadata differed by source and by participant and was supplied without curation.

Collaborating institutions collected whole blood in K2EDTA tubes following their own protocols. Collaborator samples were shipped for TCRbeta analysis as frozen whole blood, isolated PBMCs, or DNA extracted from either sample type. The junction carries 12 bases between V and J, which are trimmed by 6 bases and 0 bases respectively. CDR1 is given as MNHEY and CDR2 as SVGAGI, both from the germline V gene. From cysteine to phenylalanine, the CDR3 is 14 amino acids long. Just CDR3 DNA is preserved here, 42 bases in frame from base 1. TCRbeta CDR3 regions were amplified from genomic DNA by means of the immunoSEQ Assay, a bias-controlled multiplex PCR. Regarding the original processing steps: Within the assay, amplification of reference gene primers was used to estimate how many nucleated cells each sample contained. To quantify the absolute abundance of each unique TCRbeta CDR3 rearrangement, sequence reads were collapsed and filtered. Productive Simpson clonality was computed per sample as the square root of Simpson's diversity index over productive rearrangements. TCRdb limited this immuneACCESS table to in-frame rearrangements with V and J called. A share of clones is missing; checked studies link under half to unresolved V genes, and the rest is unexplained. V and J calls and clone size follow that table, whereas D and trimming were derived from the DNA. A total of 200,000 to 300,000 clones appear in this sample, 75% to 90% of them only once. The ten largest clones capture nearly 2% of the sample.

This clonotype was obtained from a man aged 25 to 40 with active or convalescent COVID-19. This receptor chain uses TRBV6-5 and TRBJ2-7, with a weak D call of TRBD2 (5 bases match). Sequenced input: peripheral blood. The DNA is TGTGCCAGCAGGGGAGAGTGGGGCTCCTACGAGCAGTACTTC. It specifies CASRGEWGSYEQYF.